The 16 T cell receptor beta chains given below trace back to one sample, sequenced in a study of cytomegalovirus exposure and HLA in healthy donors. It was with 60 Vbeta and 13 Jbeta primers that the PCR ran. Libraries were prepared by immunoSEQ multiplex PCR; TCRdb keeps only in-frame clonotypes and omits some of them. The sample lists about 98,000 clones, roughly 70% occurring once. The sample consisted of PBMCs. Receptors originate from a male donor in good health and CMV-seronegative.

The chain links TRBV10-3 to TRBJ2-7; 13 bases are a match to TRBD2. V lost 1 base, J lost 5 bases, and 17 bases stayed unmatched. Per the germline V gene, CDR1 is ENHRY and CDR2 is SYGVKD. This CDR3 has 20 amino acids. The CDR3 sequence: CAISEFRGTSGTPGGDEQYF. CDR3 coding DNA: TGTGCCATCAGTGAGTTTCGTGGGACTAGCGGGACGCCCGGGGGGGACGAGCAGTACTTC.

The sample holds one count of this clone. For the CDR3, the DNA is TGTGCCAGCAGCTCCGGGACAGGGGTCGAGACCCAGTACTTC. Its translation is CASSSGTGVETQYF. V is TRBV5-6 and J is TRBJ2-5, with TRBD1 matching 10 bases. Germline V gene lookup returns CDR1 SGHDT and CDR2 YYEEEE. Trimming took 3 bases from V and 5 from J; bases not matched to a gene: 4. CDR3 length equals 14 residues. Complete variable domain (other parts from reference TRBV5-6 and TRBJ2-5): DAGVTQSPTHLIKTRGQQVTLRCSPKSGHDTVSWYQQALGQGPQFIFQYYEEEERQRGNFPDRFSGHQFPNYSSELNVNALLLGDSALYLCASSSGTGVETQYFGPGTRLLVL.

This clone appeared a few times. The CDR3 sequence: CAISEGAGVGEQYF. CDR3 nucleotide sequence: TGTGCCATCAGTGAGGGGGCGGGAGTGGGCGAGCAGTACTTC. The chain combines TRBV10-3 with TRBJ2-7; TRBD2 aligns across 7 bases. Germline CDR1 reads ENHRY; CDR2 reads SYGVKD. V lost 2 bases, J lost 6 bases, and 7 bases stayed unmatched. The CDR3 spans 14 residues.

In this sample, this clone turned up a few times. The chain employs TRBV9 and TRBJ2-2, with a possible D match to TRBD1 (6 bases). Trimming shortened V by 6 bases and J by 3 bases, and 15 bases separated the two germline ends. CDR1 and CDR2 from the germline V gene are SGDLS and YYNGEE. The CDR3 is made up of 15 amino acids. The CDR3 loop is CASNGLGADTGELFF. CDR3 bases: TGTGCCAGCAATGGTTTGGGGGCAGACACCGGGGAGCTGTTTTTT.

The rearrangement links TRBV5-1 to TRBJ2-5, with 8 bases aligning to TRBD2. The junction had 6 bases not matched to a gene; V was cut back by 4 bases and J by 4 bases. The CDR3 has 14 residues. In germline, CDR1 is SGHRS, CDR2 YFSETQ. The CDR3 DNA sequence: TGCGCCAGCAGCACGACTAGCGAGGTAGAGACCCAGTACTTC. This translates into CASSTTSEVETQYF.

This clone was observed a handful of times. This sequence joins TRBV29-1 and TRBJ1-2; D is perhaps TRBD1 (5 bases). The germline V gene encodes CDR1 SQVTM and CDR2 ANQGSEA. V lost 4 bases and J lost 8, with 14 bases in between. This CDR3 is 12 amino acids long. The chain's CDR3 is CSVGQPGRGYTF. The CDR3 bases are TGCAGCGTTGGACAGCCAGGGAGGGGCTACACCTTC.

This clone has more than one count but fewer than ten. The chain joins TRBV4-1 to TRBJ2-7, with 9 bases that match TRBD2. The CDR3 covers 16 residues. Germline V gene sequence: CDR1 MGHRA, CDR2 YSYEKL. With V trimmed by 1 base and J by 6 bases, 10 bases remained unmatched. CDR3 in amino acids: CASSQGPAGLAVEQYF. The CDR3 DNA sequence: TGCGCCAGCAGCCAAGGACCGGCGGGACTAGCTGTCGAGCAGTACTTC.

The count of this clone is one. This chain uses TRBV6-6 with TRBJ2-5, with 11 bases matching TRBD2. The CDR3 runs 16 residues. CDR1 is MNHNY, CDR2 SVGAGI, per germline (reference sequence). The junction had 10 bases not matched to a gene; V was cut back by 5 bases and J by 5 bases. DNA of the CDR3: TGTGCCAGCAGTCCGCTTAGCGGGAGGGCCGTTGAGACCCAGTACTTC. Its protein is CASSPLSGRAVETQYF.

This clone was seen only once. V is TRBV5-1 and J is TRBJ2-7; 10 positions match TRBD1. The CDR3 runs 14 residues. The V gene's germline CDR1 is SGHRS and CDR2 YFSETQ. With V trimmed by 4 bases and J by 3 bases, 4 bases remained unmatched. The CDR3 region has the DNA TGCGCCAGCAGCGCCGGGACAGGGGTCTACGAGCAGTACTTC. It translates to CASSAGTGVYEQYF.

V and J are TRBV5-6 and TRBJ2-3, with 9 bases lining up with TRBD2. Germline CDR1 reads SGHDT; CDR2 reads YYEEEE. V lost 4 bases and J lost 2; bases outside the gene matches: 14. CDR3 length: 18 amino acids. The CDR3 DNA sequence: TGTGCCAGCAGCACTCAGACATGGACTAGCGTCATCACAGATACGCAGTATTTT. Translating it yields CASSTQTWTSVITDTQYF. The full variable domain, its missing parts supplied by reference TRBV5-6 and TRBJ2-3, is DAGVTQSPTHLIKTRGQQVTLRCSPKSGHDTVSWYQQALGQGPQFIFQYYEEEERQRGNFPDRFSGHQFPNYSSELNVNALLLGDSALYLCASSTQTWTSVITDTQYFGPGTRLTVL.

V and J are TRBV28 and TRBJ2-7, with TRBD1 as a possible D gene (5 bases). Germline assignment: CDR1 MDHEN and CDR2 SYDVKM. Trimming left V 5 bases short and J 1 base short, with 9 bases between. The CDR3 extends over 13 amino acids. CDR3 loop: CASSGRQSYEQYF. CDR3 coding DNA: TGTGCCAGCAGTGGACGACAGTCCTACGAGCAGTACTTC.

This chain uses TRBV10-3 with TRBJ2-6; TRBD1 agrees at 8 bases. This CDR3 is 17 amino acids long. Germline trimming cut 3 bases from V and 1 base from J; bases unmatched to any gene: 5. Germline V gives CDR1 ENHRY, CDR2 SYGVKD. The DNA for the CDR3 is TGTGCCATCAGTGACAGGGGGCGTTGGTCTGGGGCCAACGTCCTGACTTTC. Amino acids: CAISDRGRWSGANVLTF.

CDR3 residues: CASSANRGGEQYF. The CDR3 DNA sequence: TGTGCCAGCAGCGCCAATCGGGGGGGCGAGCAGTACTTC. V and J are TRBV11-3 and TRBJ2-7; 8 bases agree with TRBD2. Per germline, CDR1 SGHNT and CDR2 YENEEA. The CDR3 is made up of 13 amino acids. J lost 6 bases, V lost 5 bases, and 6 bases had no gene match. The full variable domain, with the rest looked up from reference TRBV11-3 and TRBJ2-7, is EAGVVQSPRYKIIEKKQPVAFWCNPISGHNTLYWYLQNLGQGPELLIRYENEEAVDDSQLPKDRFSAERLKGVDSTLKIQPAELGDSAVYLCASSANRGGEQYFGPGTRLTVT.

This clone was picked up one time. V is TRBV28 and J is TRBJ1-2; the D gene is possibly TRBD1 (5 bases). This CDR3 spans 15 amino acids. V lost 8 bases and J 1 base, leaving 17 bases between the germline ends. Germline V gives CDR1 MDHEN, CDR2 SYDVKM. CDR3 amino acids: CASLSPGLNNYGYTF. Here the CDR3 DNA reads TGTGCCAGCCTTTCCCCGGGACTCAATAACTATGGCTACACCTTC.

The gene calls are TRBV28 and TRBJ2-3; TRBD2 is a possible D gene (6 bases). Germline values: CDR1 MDHEN, CDR2 SYDVKM. Trimming left V 1 base short and J 2 bases short, with 13 bases between. This CDR3 spans 16 amino acids. The DNA for the CDR3 is TGTGCCAGCAGTTTATACGGGGGAGAGGACACAGATACGCAGTATTTT. Translation: CASSLYGGEDTDTQYF.

This chain joins TRBV28 and TRBJ1-1, with D unresolved. CDR1 is MDHEN, CDR2 SYDVKM, per germline. Deletions cut 6 bases from V and 6 bases from J, with 8 bases between. There are 11 residues in the CDR3. CDR3 sequence (DNA): TGTGCCAGCAGGGGGAGGCCTGAAGCTTTCTTT. Its protein product is CASRGRPEAFF.